Below, 22 T cell receptor beta chains from the same sample are listed, as sequenced in a study of monozygotic twins with inflammatory bowel disease. TCRdb reprocessed the 5' RACE reads, with one entry per CDR3 protein and no DNA. This table holds more than 100,000 distinct CDR3 sequences. The sample taken for sequencing was blood. Every receptor here comes from a human donor with ulcerative colitis or Crohn's disease, or a healthy co-twin of an affected twin (not recorded which).

The chain employs TRBV5-1 and TRBJ2-5; TCRdb indicates TRBD1, and absent DNA this call remains unverified. The CDR3 runs to 16 residues. CDR1 is SGHRS, CDR2 YFSETQ, per germline. The CDR3 region is CASSYGAVTQGETQYF.

The chain joins TRBV7-2 to TRBJ2-7; with no DNA, the TCRdb D assignment of TRBD2 cannot be verified. Germline V CDR1 and CDR2: SGHTA, FQGNSA. This CDR3 contains 16 residues. CDR3 sequence: CASSLSTSGGANEQYF.

This chain joins TRBV7-2 and TRBJ1-1; the TRBD1 assignment by TCRdb is unverifiable without DNA. The CDR3 sequence is 16 residues long. Germline assignment: CDR1 SGHTA and CDR2 FQGNSA. CDR3: CASSLLPGQGNTEAFF.

This chain connects TRBV15 to TRBJ2-5; as DNA is missing, the TRBD1 call by TCRdb cannot be tested. In germline, CDR1 is LNHNV, CDR2 YYDKDF (reference sequence). The CDR3 runs 17 residues. CDR3 in amino acids: CATSRGHRLRDQETQYF.

The chain combines TRBV6-5 with TRBJ1-6. The CDR3 extends over 17 amino acids. Germline V gene data show CDR1 as MNHEY and CDR2 as SVGAGI. This CDR3 is CASSYLKTSRARSPLHF.

The chain has TRBV21-1 and TRBJ1-2; TCRdb names TRBD1, which stays unverified in the absence of DNA. TRBV21-1 is deemed a pseudogene. The CDR3 spans 15 residues. The CDR3 loop reads CANPPEGIDVYGYTF.

The chain joins TRBV5-1 to TRBJ1-2; TCRdb selects TRBD1, and the lack of DNA leaves this call unchecked. The germline CDR1 and CDR2 sequences are SGHRS and YFSETQ. The CDR3 covers 17 residues. This chain's CDR3 is CASSRNSQGASSTGYTF.

The chain carries TRBV11-2 and TRBJ2-3. Germline assignment: CDR1 SGHAT and CDR2 FQNNGV. The CDR3 consists of 13 residues. CDR3 region: CASSQERTDTQYF.

The chain has TRBV4-3 and TRBJ2-7. This CDR3 contains 13 residues. CDR1 and CDR2 from the germline V gene are LGHNA and YSLEER. The CDR3 sequence is CASSQDVFYEQYF.

V is TRBV20-1 and J is TRBJ2-1; TCRdb's D call, TRBD2, is unchecked because there is no DNA. The CDR3 is made up of 15 amino acids. The germline gives CDR1 DFQATT, CDR2 SNEGSKA (reference sequence). The CDR3 region is CSALTSGRAYNEQFF.

The V gene is TRBV12-3 or TRBV12-4, the J gene TRBJ2-3; TCRdb's D call, TRBD1, is unchecked because there is no DNA. This CDR3 has 11 residues. The CDR3: CASSPGRRPNF.

The rearrangement links TRBV7-3 to TRBJ2-5; TCRdb calls TRBD1, which cannot be checked without DNA. The CDR3 totals 12 residues. Germline V gene sequence: CDR1 SGHTA, CDR2 FQGTGA. CDR3 sequence reads: CASSTRGWTQYF. The entire variable domain, with the rest obtained from reference TRBV7-3 and TRBJ2-5, is as follows: GAGVSQTPSNKVTEKGKYVELRCDPISGHTALYWYRQSLGQGPEFLIYFQGTGAADDSGLPNDRFFAVRPEGSVSTLKIQRTERGDSAVYLCASSTRGWTQYFGPGTRLLVL.

The rearrangement links TRBV20-1 to TRBJ2-3; TCRdb reports TRBD1, a call that lacks DNA to check it against. The CDR3 contains 14 residues. Germline lookup yields CDR1 DFQATT and CDR2 SNEGSKA (reference sequence). The CDR3 is CSATDRGRTDTQYF.

The chain joins TRBV4-2 to TRBJ2-1; TCRdb lists TRBD1, though no DNA is available to test this call. The CDR3 has 15 amino acids. Germline V gene data show CDR1 as LGHNA and CDR2 as YNFKEQ. The CDR3 loop is CASRLTGAGYNEQFF.

The chain combines TRBV11-2 with TRBJ2-6; TCRdb picks TRBD1, but there is no DNA to check that call. Germline V gene lookup returns CDR1 SGHAT and CDR2 FQNNGV. The CDR3 has 19 residues. CDR3 in amino acids: CASSLYPGRRRSGANVLTF.

This chain joins TRBV12-3 or TRBV12-4 and TRBJ1-5; TCRdb reports TRBD1, a call that lacks DNA to check it against. This CDR3 has 14 residues. The CDR3 loop reads CASRSDSGNQPQHF.

The chain links TRBV18 to TRBJ2-3; TCRdb designates TRBD2, a call that cannot be tested without DNA. The germline V gene encodes CDR1 KGHSH and CDR2 LQKENI. The CDR3 runs to 14 residues. Here the CDR3 reads CASSPPSGTDTQYF.

The V gene is TRBV10-3, the J gene TRBJ1-1. The germline V gene has CDR1 ENHRY and CDR2 SYGVKD. The CDR3 is 16 residues long. The CDR3 protein is CAISVVGEVLNTEAFF.

The chain combines TRBV5-1 with TRBJ1-4; the TRBD1 assignment by TCRdb is unverifiable without DNA. The CDR3 contains 14 residues. Germline V lookup: CDR1 SGHRS, CDR2 YFSETQ. CDR3 region: CASSLDREGEKLFF.

This chain links TRBV12-3 or TRBV12-4 with TRBJ1-4. The CDR3 loop spans 13 amino acids. The CDR3 protein is CASSTQYTGKLFF.

The gene calls are TRBV12-3 or TRBV12-4 and TRBJ2-1; the D call from TCRdb, TRBD1, cannot be confirmed without DNA. The CDR3 spans 15 residues. CDR3 sequence: CASAPSGLYYNEQFF.

The chain couples TRBV12-3 or TRBV12-4 to TRBJ2-1; TCRdb proposes TRBD2, but this gene call is untestable without DNA. This CDR3 contains 13 residues. The CDR3 sequence: CASSGPALNEQFF.